Listed below are T cell receptor beta chains from one sample, sequenced in a study of cytomegalovirus exposure and HLA in healthy donors. Sequenced by immunoSEQ multiplex PCR; TCRdb stores in-frame clones only, minus some. The sample comprises more than 80,000 clones, around 68% of which are singletons, and 15% rests with the top ten. The material sequenced was PBMCs. Every receptor here comes from a middle-aged woman in good health and CMV-seropositive. Both conserved end residues are part of each CDR3. D genes are given only for firm matches. Clone size is stated in some rows and not others, as once, few, many or a class when expanded.

d_call clone_size j_call v_call cdr3_length cdr3_aa cdr3_nt
. few TRBJ1-3 TRBV18 17 CASSPLEAGSTGNTIYF TGTGCCAGCTCACCACTCGAGGCGGGGTCGACTGGAAACACCATATATTTT
. . TRBJ2-1 TRBV5-1 17 CASSLWDTKNRANEQFF TGCGCCAGCAGTTTGTGGGACACTAAAAATCGGGCCAATGAGCAGTTCTTC
TRBD1 . TRBJ2-7 TRBV28 15 CASSSGQEISYEQYF TGTGCCAGCAGTTCGGGACAGGAAATCTCCTACGAGCAGTACTTC
. . TRBJ2-3 TRBV10-3 12 CAISGDTDTQYF TGTGCCATCAGCGGTGACACAGATACGCAGTATTTT
. . TRBJ1-1 TRBV6-4 13 CASSETGSTEAFF TGTGCCAGCAGTGAAACAGGGAGCACTGAAGCTTTCTTT
TRBD2 . TRBJ2-2 TRBV19 16 CASTPRRGTNTGELFF TGTGCCAGTACCCCTCGGCGGGGGACGAACACCGGGGAGCTGTTTTTT
TRBD1 . TRBJ1-1 TRBV9 18 CASSGGQGLSNMNTEAFF TGTGCCAGCAGCGGGGGACAGGGACTTTCGAACATGAACACTGAAGCTTTCTTT
. . TRBJ2-2 TRBV9 14 CASGSGPGTGELFF TGTGCCAGCGGCTCGGGTCCGGGGACCGGGGAGCTGTTTTTT
TRBD1 few TRBJ1-6 TRBV27 16 CASSSQGTGFNSPLHF TGTGCCAGCAGTTCCCAGGGGACAGGGTTTAATTCACCCCTCCACTTT
TRBD2 . TRBJ2-3 TRBV4-2 17 CASSLRVAGDVADTQYF TGTGCCAGCAGCCTAAGGGTAGCGGGAGATGTCGCAGATACGCAGTATTTT
. . TRBJ2-7 TRBV7-2 15 CASSLRSGPSYEQYF TGTGCCAGCAGCCTCCGTAGCGGACCCTCCTACGAGCAGTACTTC
. . TRBJ2-3 TRBV27 14 CASSSGGYTDTQYF TGTGCCAGCAGTTCCGGGGGATACACAGATACGCAGTATTTT
. . TRBJ2-3 TRBV5-1 16 CASSLAYSILTDTQYF TGCGCCAGCAGCTTGGCGTATAGCATACTCACAGATACGCAGTATTTT
. once TRBJ2-4 TRBV2 15 CASQGGLGTKNIQYF TGTGCCAGCCAGGGGGGACTTGGGACCAAAAACATTCAGTACTTC
. . TRBJ1-4 TRBV29-1 12 CSVGATNEKLFF TGCAGCGTAGGAGCAACTAATGAAAAACTGTTTTTT
. few TRBJ2-6 TRBV5-1 13 CASGLSGANVLTF TGCGCCAGCGGACTCTCTGGGGCCAACGTCCTGACTTTC
TRBD1 . TRBJ2-1 TRBV11-3 14 CASSLRTGGNEQFF TGTGCCAGCAGCTTACGGACAGGGGGCAATGAGCAGTTCTTC
. . TRBJ1-1 TRBV30 13 CAWTKGEYTEAFF TGTGCCTGGACCAAGGGGGAGTACACTGAAGCTTTCTTT
TRBD1 . TRBJ1-6 TRBV4-1 15 CASSQNRGPNSPLHF TGCGCCAGCAGCCAAAACAGGGGGCCTAATTCACCCCTCCACTTT
. once TRBJ1-2 TRBV6-1 12 CASRWENYGYTF TGTGCCAGCAGGTGGGAGAACTATGGCTACACCTTC
TRBD1 . TRBJ2-7 TRBV28 15 CASSLAAGGSYEQYF TGTGCCAGCAGTTTAGCCGCAGGGGGCTCCTACGAGCAGTACTTC
TRBD1 . TRBJ1-2 TRBV27 15 CASSLNPLTGQGYTF TGTGCCAGCAGTCTAAACCCATTGACAGGGCAGGGCTACACCTTC
TRBD2 . TRBJ2-1 TRBV27 16 CASRLKPGLAGNEQFF TGTGCCAGCAGGCTGAAGCCGGGACTAGCGGGCAATGAGCAGTTCTTC